This T cell receptor beta chain was profiled in a study of T cells in Graves' hyperthyroidism and ophthalmopathy. From RNA transcripts, TCR beta CDR3 regions were amplified. TCR CDR3 underwent first-round RT-PCR with the HTBI primer set. A single record per CDR3 protein comes from TCRdb applying MiXCR to the multiplex PCR reads. The sample lists about 400,000 distinct CDR3 sequences; about 14% were seen once. The junction had 10 bases not matched to a gene; V was cut back by 2 bases and J by 0 bases. The germline gives CDR1 SNHLY, CDR2 FYNNEI. The CDR3 has 17 amino acids. With regard to this clonotype: Antigen: not known. Given a much more abundant clone one base away, this may be a read error.

Study conclusions and caveats: Most thyroid clonotypes that were expanded above 0.001 also turned up in blood. Researchers report that a 13 V-J model separated ophthalmopathy from stable hyperthyroidism.

The specimen sequenced was blood. This chain uses TRBV2 with TRBJ2-7, with 7 bases that match TRBD1. The clonotype was recovered from a woman aged 25 to 39 with Graves' ophthalmopathy. The CDR3 region has the DNA TGTGCCAGCAGTGAACTCGAGGGGGCAGGTCTCTCCTACGAGCAGTACTTC. It specifies CASSELEGAGLSYEQYF.